These 29 T cell receptor beta chains originate from one sample sequenced in a study of T cell repertoires in cytomegalovirus infection. TCRdb independently ran MiXCR on the reads; one entry per CDR3 protein. The sample lists hundreds of thousands of distinct CDR3 sequences, around 32% occurring once. Their specific antigens are unknown. The material sequenced was cultured PBMCs, taken from culture after CMV antigen stimulation. All receptors derive from a human donor in good health (CMV status not recorded). Some clones in this sample may be carry-over from other donors' samples.

This clonotype was counted between two and nine times. V usage is TRBV27 and J usage is TRBJ1-5; 8 bases line up with TRBD1. This CDR3 has 16 amino acids. CDR1 is MNHEY and CDR2 is SMNVEV in the germline V gene (reference sequence). The ends lost 8 bases at V and 2 bases at J; junction bases unmatched: 11. The CDR3 DNA follows: TGTGCCAGCGGGGGGTTCTCAGGGGGCGGCAATCAGCCCCAGCATTTT. Translation gives CASGGFSGGGNQPQHF.

This clonotype has a count of ten or more. This chain links TRBV7-2 with TRBJ1-3; D gene ambiguous. Trimming shortened V by 4 bases and J by 0 bases, and 10 bases separated the two germline ends. Per germline, CDR1 SGHTA and CDR2 FQGNSA. The CDR3 consists of 15 residues. The CDR3 sequence: CASSSAISSGNTIYF. The CDR3 bases are TGTGCCAGCAGCTCGGCAATATCCTCTGGAAACACCATATATTTT.

The rearrangement links TRBV7-8 to TRBJ1-2, with unresolved D. Trimming pared 1 base from V and 4 bases from J, leaving 10 bases between. CDR1 is SGHVS and CDR2 is FQNEAQ in the germline V gene. CDR3 length: 14 amino acids. The CDR3 reads CASSLDRAGYGYTF. The CDR3 nucleotides read TGTGCCAGCAGCTTAGATAGGGCTGGCTATGGCTACACCTTC.

V gene TRBV14 combines with J gene TRBJ1-2; maybe TRBD1 (5 bases). CDR1 and CDR2 (germline): SGHDN, FVKESK. This CDR3 region has 15 residues. V shed 1 base and J shed 6 bases, with 15 bases lying between them. The CDR3 loop reads CASSQAKGYGDGYTF. The CDR3 DNA is TGTGCCAGCAGCCAAGCAAAGGGGTACGGGGATGGCTACACCTTC.

This rearrangement joins TRBV7-2 to TRBJ1-2; TRBD1 is a possible D gene (5 bases). The germline CDR1 and CDR2 sequences are SGHTA and FQGNSA. V gave up 4 bases and J gave up 7 bases, with 22 bases separating them. The CDR3 spans 16 residues. The CDR3 DNA follows: TGTGCCAGCAGCTCCAGGTGGGGCAGGGTATTTCTTGGCTACACCTTC. Protein sequence: CASSSRWGRVFLGYTF. Full variable domain (remainder filled in from reference TRBV7-2 and TRBJ1-2): GAGVSQSPSNKVTEKGKDVELRCDPISGHTALYWYRQSLGQGLEFLIYFQGNSAPDKSGLPSDRFSAERTGGSVSTLTIQRTQQEDSAVYLCASSSRWGRVFLGYTFGSGTRLTVV.

This clonotype was seen more than once but under ten times. This rearrangement joins TRBV6-2 or TRBV6-3 to TRBJ2-5; 7 bases line up with TRBD1. CDR1 is MNHEY and CDR2 is SVGEGT in the germline V gene. This CDR3 has 15 residues. The V and J ends lost 3 bases and 4 bases, in that order; junction bases with no gene match: 8. The CDR3 bases are TGTGCCAGCAGTTATAACAGGGGACCTGGAGAGACCCAGTACTTC. Protein product: CASSYNRGPGETQYF.

V usage is TRBV7-9 and J usage is TRBJ2-1, with D possibly being TRBD2 (6 bases). Between the trimmed V and J ends, which lost 3 bases and 6 bases, there was a span of 18 bases. This CDR3 is 16 amino acids long. From germline, CDR1 is SEHNR and CDR2 FQNEAQ (reference sequence). CDR3 region: CASSFTTRGGLNEQFF. The DNA of the CDR3 is TGTGCCAGCAGCTTCACGACCCGGGGAGGTCTCAATGAGCAGTTCTTC.

Remarks on this clonotype: A read error is possible here, since a much larger clone lies one base away. The chain has TRBV7-2 and TRBJ1-2; D gene ambiguous. This CDR3 region has 15 residues. Germline V CDR1 and CDR2: SGHTA, FQGNSA. The CDR3 DNA reads as TGTGCCAGCAGCTCCCGACGGATTGCTAACCATGGCTACACCTTC. This encodes CASSSRRIANHGYTF.

In its sample, this clonotype was seen many times. The chain combines TRBV7-2 with TRBJ1-1, with no clear D. This CDR3 contains 12 residues. V was trimmed by 3 bases and J by 8 bases, leaving 10 bases between them. CDR1 is SGHTA, CDR2 FQGNSA, per germline. CDR3 bases: TGTGCCAGCAGCTTGCGGTACGAAGAAGCTTTCTTT. The encoded protein is CASSLRYEEAFF.

Here the CDR3 DNA reads TGTGCCAGCAGCTCTAGCAGCGGGGGGTACGAGCAGTACTTC. It encodes CASSSSSGGYEQYF. The chain carries TRBV7-2 and TRBJ2-7; 9 bases agree with TRBD2. The germline CDR1 and CDR2 sequences are SGHTA and FQGNSA. The V segment lost 4 bases and the J segment 4 bases; nucleotides outside the gene matches: 5. This CDR3 is 14 amino acids long.

This clonotype came up a few times. This chain connects TRBV7-2 to TRBJ2-3, with TRBD2 as a possible D gene (6 bases). CDR3 length equals 16 residues. Trimming stripped 5 bases from V and 4 bases from J, with 19 bases between. Germline-derived CDR1 and CDR2 are SGHTA and FQGNSA. This CDR3 is CASSTAPSGGADTQYF. For the CDR3, the DNA is TGTGCCAGCAGCACCGCACCCTCAGGAGGGGCAGATACGCAGTATTTT.

This clonotype was picked up many times. The chain carries TRBV7-2 and TRBJ2-7, with 9 bases fitting TRBD2. The V gene's germline CDR1 is SGHTA and CDR2 FQGNSA. The V and J ends lost 1 base and 2 bases, in that order; junction bases with no gene match: 6. This CDR3 has 16 residues. The CDR3 DNA reads as TGTGCCAGCAGCTTAGTTCCAGCGGGGGGTGCCTACGAGCAGTACTTC. It translates to CASSLVPAGGAYEQYF.

In its sample, this clonotype was seen a few times. The chain employs TRBV6-1 and TRBJ1-6; TRBD1 agrees at 10 bases. This CDR3 has 13 amino acids. Losses at the gene ends were 8 bases for V and 8 bases for J; bases not matched to a gene: 3. Germline assignment: CDR1 MNHNS and CDR2 SASEGT. The CDR3, as DNA: TGTGCCAGCGCGGGACAGGGGTATTCACCCCTCCACTTT. It codes for CASAGQGYSPLHF.

The V and J genes are TRBV12-3 or TRBV12-4 and TRBJ2-3, with 10 bases lining up with TRBD2. This CDR3 region has 16 residues. V was clipped by 5 bases and J by 2 bases; unmatched bases: 7. The CDR3 DNA is TGTGCCAGCAGTCTCAGGACTAGCGGTCTCACAGATACGCAGTATTTT. Amino acids: CASSLRTSGLTDTQYF.

The CDR3 DNA sequence: TGTGCCAGCAGCTTTTATATGAATCTCGAGCAGTACTTC. This gives the protein CASSFYMNLEQYF. This rearrangement joins TRBV11-2 to TRBJ2-7, with D unresolved. Deletions cut 3 bases from V and 6 bases from J, with 12 bases between. The CDR3 sequence is 13 residues long. Per the germline V gene, CDR1 is SGHAT and CDR2 is FQNNGV.

The chain uses TRBV6-2 or TRBV6-3 and TRBJ2-7; D not certain. The V gene's germline CDR1 is MNHEY and CDR2 SVGEGT. CDR3 length: 12 amino acids. Deletions cut 2 bases from V and 4 bases from J, with 6 bases between. This chain's CDR3 is CASSYAAYEQYF. The CDR3 nucleotides are TGTGCCAGCAGTTACGCGGCGTACGAGCAGTACTTC.

This clonotype was observed a handful of times. The chain uses TRBV11-2 and TRBJ2-5; D perhaps matches TRBD1 (6 bases). Looked up from germline, CDR1 is SGHAT and CDR2 is FQNNGV. V was shortened by 4 bases and J by 2 bases, with 11 bases between the two germline ends. The CDR3 is made up of 14 amino acids. The CDR3 region is CASSSKGGQETQYF. The CDR3 coding sequence is TGTGCCAGCAGCTCGAAAGGGGGACAAGAGACCCAGTACTTC.

This rearrangement joins TRBV4-1 to TRBJ1-5, with a possible D match to TRBD1 (5 bases). This CDR3 region has 16 residues. Trimming removed 3 bases from V and 4 bases from J, with 16 bases in between. Germline V gene lookup returns CDR1 MGHRA and CDR2 YSYEKL. This CDR3 is CASSQAYQGGNQPQHF. The CDR3 DNA reads TGCGCCAGCAGCCAGGCCTACCAGGGTGGAAATCAGCCCCAGCATTTT.

The chain links TRBV12-3 or TRBV12-4 to TRBJ1-2; TRBD1 is a possible D gene (6 bases). The CDR3 has 14 residues. V lost 6 bases and J 0 bases, leaving 11 bases between the germline ends. CDR3 in amino acids: CASRGQLANYGYTF. In nucleotides, the CDR3 is TGTGCCAGCAGGGGACAATTAGCTAACTATGGCTACACCTTC.

The table lists this clonotype with many counts. The chain has TRBV7-8 and TRBJ1-4; D is ambiguous. The germline CDR1 and CDR2 sequences are SGHVS and FQNEAQ. The CDR3 sequence is 14 residues long. Trimming left V 0 bases short and J 7 bases short, with 9 bases between. The CDR3: CASSLAWQREKLFF. The CDR3 DNA follows: TGTGCCAGCAGCTTAGCTTGGCAGCGTGAAAAACTGTTTTTT.

The chain is built from TRBV3-1 and TRBJ2-5, with D perhaps matching TRBD2 (5 bases). V was cut by 5 bases and J by 5 bases, with 12 bases left in between. The CDR3 extends over 13 amino acids. The germline V gene has CDR1 LGHDT and CDR2 YNNKEL (reference sequence). The CDR3 loop reads CASSFGWRETQYF. In DNA form, the CDR3 reads TGTGCCAGCAGCTTCGGTTGGAGGGAGACCCAGTACTTC.

This clonotype has only a few counts. The V call is TRBV5-4, the J call TRBJ1-5, with D unclear. The length of the CDR3 is 12 residues. The V gene's germline CDR1 is SGHNT and CDR2 YYREEE (reference sequence). The V end lost 4 bases, the J end lost 11 bases, and 13 bases lay between the germline ends. The CDR3 DNA is TGTGCCAGCAGCAGCCCCGGAGAGACCCAGCATTTT. Amino acids: CASSSPGETQHF.

V and J are TRBV12-3 or TRBV12-4 and TRBJ2-1; 9 nucleotides match TRBD1. The CDR3 spans 14 residues. Losses at the gene ends were 1 base for V and 10 bases for J; bases not matched to a gene: 5. The CDR3 nucleotides are TGTGCCAGCAGTTTAGGGGACAGGGAAGGGGAGCAGTTCTTC. Encoded protein: CASSLGDREGEQFF.

There are many counts of this clonotype. CDR3 bases: TGTGCCAGCAGCCCAATTAGGGTGGGCAATCAGCCCCAGCATTTT. Its translation: CASSPIRVGNQPQHF. This chain connects TRBV7-8 to TRBJ1-5; D is ambiguous. There are 15 residues in the CDR3. V lost 5 bases and J 2 bases, leaving 13 bases between the germline ends. Germline CDR1 reads SGHVS; CDR2 reads FQNEAQ.

In this sample, this clonotype turned up a few times. CDR3: CASSSFGQGNEQFF. The CDR3 nucleotides read TGTGCCAGCAGCTCGTTTGGACAGGGGAATGAGCAGTTCTTC. This rearrangement joins TRBV7-6 to TRBJ2-1; TRBD1 aligns across 9 bases. CDR1 is SGHVS, CDR2 FNYEAQ, per germline. The CDR3 consists of 14 residues. Losses at the gene ends were 4 bases for V and 7 bases for J; bases not matched to a gene: 5.

This clonotype appeared a few times. The J gene is TRBJ1-1, the V gene TRBV20-1, with 9 bases identical to TRBD1. This CDR3 has 14 amino acids. V trimming: 4 bases; J trimming: 6 bases; junction bases outside the gene matches: 9. CDR1 DFQATT and CDR2 SNEGSKA come from the germline V gene (reference sequence). CDR3 region: CSAKGDRVPSEAFF. DNA of the CDR3: TGCAGTGCTAAGGGGGACAGGGTCCCCTCTGAAGCTTTCTTT.

A few counts support this clonotype. The genes are TRBV27 and TRBJ2-7; no definite D call. Deletions cut 5 bases from V and 4 bases from J, with 12 bases between. Germline V lookup: CDR1 MNHEY, CDR2 SMNVEV (reference sequence). The CDR3 runs 13 residues. The CDR3 coding sequence is TGTGCCAGCAGTCTTAATTCCTATTACGAGCAGTACTTC. Its translation: CASSLNSYYEQYF.

A few counts support this clonotype. The DNA for the CDR3 is TGTGCCATCGGACAGGGGGCTGAAGCTTTCTTT. Protein sequence: CAIGQGAEAFF. The chain has TRBV10-3 and TRBJ1-1; 10 nucleotides agree with TRBD1. CDR3 size: 11 residues. With V trimmed by 8 bases and J by 6 bases, 0 bases remained unmatched. CDR1 is ENHRY and CDR2 is SYGVKD in the germline V gene.

To note about this clonotype: Possible read error: a much larger clone is one base away. The chain recombines TRBV7-2 with TRBJ1-2, with 7 bases matching TRBD1. The CDR3 extends over 15 amino acids. From germline, CDR1 is SGHTA and CDR2 FQGNSA. Germline trimming cut 3 bases from V and 3 bases from J; bases unmatched to any gene: 7. The CDR3 loop reads CASSFNGTEHYGYTF. In DNA form, the CDR3 reads TGTGCCAGCAGCTTTAACGGGACAGAGCACTATGGCTACACCTTC.